Following are 30 T cell receptor beta chains from one sample sequenced in a study of glioma-infiltrating T cells after dendritic cell vaccination. Assay used: immunoSEQ multiplex PCR; TCRdb lists only in-frame clones, some missing. Seen here are 45,000 to 50,000 clones, over 75% observed once, and the top ten hold 10% to 12%. Specimen: blood, collected before dendritic cell vaccination. These receptors came from a human donor with glioblastoma.

The gene calls are TRBV18 and TRBJ2-7, with 7 positions matching TRBD1. CDR3 size: 14 residues. Germline V gene data show CDR1 as KGHSH and CDR2 as LQKENI. Unmatched junction bases numbered 6, after V lost 1 base and J lost 6 bases. The CDR3 sequence: CASSPRTGPSEQYF. CDR3 sequence (DNA): TGTGCCAGCTCACCACGGACAGGCCCGTCCGAGCAGTACTTC.

The V call is TRBV5-1, the J call TRBJ1-3, with D uncertain. V lost 0 bases to trimming and J lost 0 bases, with 13 bases between them. This CDR3 contains 17 residues. CDR1 and CDR2 from the germline V gene are SGHRS and YFSETQ. Here the CDR3 DNA reads TGCGCCAGCAGCTTGGAAAGCTCGGGTTACTCTGGAAACACCATATATTTT. The encoded protein is CASSLESSGYSGNTIYF.

The CDR3 nucleotides are TGTGCCAGCAGCTCCCTCACCGGGAGTCTTTGGGAGCAGTACTTC. Translating it yields CASSSLTGSLWEQYF. The rearrangement joins TRBV7-2 to TRBJ2-7; a possible D gene is TRBD2 (6 bases). This CDR3 is built from 15 residues. The V and J ends lost 4 bases and 7 bases respectively, with 20 bases between them. CDR1 and CDR2 (germline): SGHTA, FQGNSA. Based on the CDR3 plus reference TRBV7-2 and TRBJ2-7, the full variable domain is GAGVSQSPSNKVTEKGKDVELRCDPISGHTALYWYRQSLGQGLEFLIYFQGNSAPDKSGLPSDRFSAERTGGSVSTLTIQRTQQEDSAVYLCASSSLTGSLWEQYFGPGTRLTVT.

The chain combines TRBV27 with TRBJ1-1; D remains ambiguous. Germline CDR1 is MNHEY and CDR2 is SMNVEV (reference sequence). The CDR3 is 13 amino acids. V was pared by 5 bases and J by 1 base, with 8 bases between. CDR3 sequence reads: CASSRGGNTEAFF. CDR3 nucleotides: TGTGCCAGCAGTCGCGGTGGGAACACTGAAGCTTTCTTT.

V is TRBV7-3 and J is TRBJ2-1; 11 bases align to TRBD1. Germline V CDR1 and CDR2: SGHTA, FQGTGA. The CDR3 has 14 residues. V lost 5 bases, J lost 9 bases, and 6 bases stayed unmatched. Here the CDR3 DNA reads TGTGCCAGCAGCCGGGGACAGGGGGAAAGTGAGCAGTTCTTC. Translated, it gives CASSRGQGESEQFF.

The V and J genes are TRBV29-1 and TRBJ2-4, with D possibly TRBD1 on 5 matching bases. Germline CDR1 and CDR2: SQVTM and ANQGSEA. Trimming cost V 4 bases and J 0 bases, with 19 bases left between them. This CDR3 comprises 17 residues. CDR3 in amino acids: CSVGGRVTSLAKNIQYF. As DNA, the CDR3 is TGCAGCGTTGGCGGCAGGGTAACCTCCCTAGCCAAAAACATTCAGTACTTC. Looking up the rest from reference TRBV29-1 and TRBJ2-4 gives the full variable domain: SAVISQKPSRDICQRGTSLTIQCQVDSQVTMMFWYRQQPGQSLTLIATANQGSEATYESGFVIDKFPISRPNLTFSTLTVSNMSPEDSSIYLCSVGGRVTSLAKNIQYFGAGTRLSVL.

The rearrangement links TRBV27 to TRBJ1-1; 8 bases map to TRBD1. Losses at the gene ends were 6 bases for V and 2 bases for J; bases not matched to a gene: 8. Germline V gene sequence: CDR1 MNHEY, CDR2 SMNVEV (reference sequence). This CDR3 region has 15 residues. CDR3 sequence: CASSPLGQGNTEAFF. The CDR3 DNA follows: TGTGCCAGCAGCCCACTCGGACAGGGTAACACTGAAGCTTTCTTT.

J is TRBJ2-2 and V is TRBV27; 12 nucleotides line up with TRBD2. The V gene's germline CDR1 is MNHEY and CDR2 SMNVEV (reference sequence). The CDR3 is made up of 15 amino acids. Trimming removed 5 bases from V and 7 bases from J; junction bases left unmatched: 5. CDR3 residues: CASSLTSGSIGELFF. CDR3 DNA sequence: TGTGCCAGCAGTCTGACTAGCGGGAGTATCGGGGAGCTGTTTTTT.

The chain uses TRBV19 and TRBJ2-5; 7 nucleotides line up with TRBD2. The V segment lost 1 base and the J segment 9 bases; nucleotides outside the gene matches: 2. This CDR3 has 12 residues. CDR1 and CDR2 (germline): LNHDA, SQIVND (reference sequence). This CDR3 reads CASSIGGGAQYF. CDR3 bases: TGTGCCAGTAGTATAGGGGGAGGGGCCCAGTACTTC.

The V and J genes are TRBV4-1 and TRBJ2-3; 7 nucleotides match TRBD1. The ends lost 1 base at V and 2 bases at J; junction bases unmatched: 6. CDR3 length: 16 amino acids. Per germline, CDR1 MGHRA and CDR2 YSYEKL. As DNA, the CDR3 is TGCGCCAGCAGCCAAGTCGGACAGGCAATCACAGATACGCAGTATTTT. Encoded protein: CASSQVGQAITDTQYF.

J is TRBJ1-2 and V is TRBV19; weak D call: TRBD1 (5 bases). The length of the CDR3 is 13 residues. Germline V gene data show CDR1 as LNHDA and CDR2 as SQIVND (reference sequence). V dropped 3 bases and J dropped 6 bases, with 11 bases sitting between them. The CDR3 DNA reads as TGTGCCAGTAGTATCGGACACTCGAATGGCTACACCTTC. This codes for CASSIGHSNGYTF.

This chain joins TRBV9 and TRBJ1-2; 10 bases fit TRBD1. After removal of 3 bases from V and 6 bases from J, the junction contained 17 bases not matched to a gene. CDR1 and CDR2 from the germline V gene are SGDLS and YYNGEE. There are 18 residues in the CDR3. CDR3 sequence (DNA): TGTGCCAGCAGCGCCGCGGGGACAGGGGATTATCGCGGCCATGGCTACACCTTC. Its translation: CASSAAGTGDYRGHGYTF.

Details on this clone: At one of its ends the junction is not consistent with the germline gene, which may arise from a read error. This sample includes further DNA sequences coding for the same CDR3. The chain has TRBV6-5 and TRBJ1-2, with TRBD1 matching 10 bases. The CDR3 spans 12 residues. CDR1 and CDR2 (germline): MNHEY, SVGAGI. CDR3 DNA sequence: TGCGCCAGTCGGACAGGGGGAGATGGCTACACCTTC. It is translated as CASRTGGDGYTF.

The V call is TRBV18, the J call TRBJ2-3; D remains unclear. V lost 5 bases to trimming and J lost 5 bases, with 11 bases between them. Germline CDR1 and CDR2: KGHSH and LQKENI. The CDR3 is 13 residues long. DNA for the CDR3: TGTGCCAGCTCAACCGATTTGCGAGATACGCAGTATTTT. It codes for CASSTDLRDTQYF.

The CDR3 spells CASSPIAGVVNTQYF. The CDR3 nucleotides are TGTGCCAGCAGCCCAATAGCGGGAGTTGTAAATACGCAGTATTTT. This rearrangement joins TRBV27 to TRBJ2-3, with 9 positions matching TRBD2. The germline gives CDR1 MNHEY, CDR2 SMNVEV (reference sequence). Trimming took 6 bases from V and 7 from J; bases not matched to a gene: 11. The CDR3 has 15 amino acids.

This clone was seen only a few times. The chain carries TRBV7-2 and TRBJ2-5; D is possibly TRBD2 (5 bases). Deletions cut 2 bases from V and 11 bases from J, with 12 bases between. From germline, CDR1 is SGHTA and CDR2 FQGNSA. CDR3 length: 12 residues. This CDR3 is CASSLRLGEQYF. In DNA form, the CDR3 reads TGTGCCAGCAGCTTAAGACTTGGGGAGCAGTACTTC.

The V gene is TRBV5-4, the J gene TRBJ2-1; 12 bases line up with TRBD2. V shed 1 base and J 2 bases; nucleotides not matched to a gene: 7. Germline V gene sequence: CDR1 SGHNT, CDR2 YYREEE (reference sequence). The CDR3 consists of 18 residues. The CDR3 region is CASSLTRTSGTAYNEQFF. The CDR3 DNA follows: TGTGCCAGCAGCTTGACGCGGACTAGCGGGACCGCCTACAATGAGCAGTTCTTC.

The rearrangement links TRBV2 to TRBJ1-2; unclear D gene. Germline-derived CDR1 and CDR2 are SNHLY and FYNNEI. Trimming removed 11 bases from V and 4 bases from J, with 17 bases in between. CDR3 size: 13 residues. The CDR3 region has the DNA TGTGCCGGTTATCAGTCGCTTATCTATGGCTACACCTTC. It is translated as CAGYQSLIYGYTF.

A word on this clone: Just one base apart from a much larger clone, this may be a read error. The chain carries TRBV7-6 and TRBJ1-1; weak D call: TRBD1 (6 bases). This CDR3 spans 12 amino acids. CDR1 and CDR2 from the germline V gene are SGHVS and FNYEAQ. Trimming removed 5 bases from V and 6 bases from J, with 10 bases in between. The chain's CDR3 is CASSLQGPEAFF. DNA for the CDR3: TGTGCCAGCAGCCTACAGGGCCCTGAAGCTTTCTTT. The full variable domain, in which reference TRBV7-6 and TRBJ1-1 provide the parts outside the CDR3, is GAGVSQSPRYKVTKRGQDVALRCDPISGHVSLYWYRQALGQGPEFLTYFNYEAQQDKSGLPNDRFSAERPEGSISTLTIQRTEQRDSAMYRCASSLQGPEAFFGQGTRLTVV.

The chain is built from TRBV19 and TRBJ2-7; 9 bases map to TRBD2. With V trimmed by 4 bases and J by 3 bases, 4 bases remained unmatched. This CDR3 is built from 14 residues. The germline V gene encodes CDR1 LNHDA and CDR2 SQIVND (reference sequence). The CDR3: CASSTTTSGYEQYF. The CDR3 DNA is TGTGCCAGTAGTACAACGACTAGCGGCTACGAGCAGTACTTC.

The chain links TRBV7-2 to TRBJ1-3; a weak D match, TRBD1 (6 bases). Trimming removed 5 bases at V and 2 bases at J, with 13 bases between. CDR1 is SGHTA and CDR2 is FQGNSA in the germline V gene. This CDR3 is 15 amino acids long. CDR3 DNA: TGTGCCAGCAGCCCCCAATCAGGGGCTGGAAACACCATATATTTT. Translating it yields CASSPQSGAGNTIYF.

V is TRBV9 and J is TRBJ2-5, with a weak D call TRBD2 (6 bases). This CDR3 is built from 14 residues. Germline assignment: CDR1 SGDLS and CDR2 YYNGEE. The ends were cut back, 4 bases at V and 1 base at J, with 11 bases in the middle. In nucleotides, the CDR3 is TGTGCCAGCAGCAAGTGGGGACTCCAAGAGACCCAGTACTTC. Translated, it gives CASSKWGLQETQYF.

The J gene is TRBJ2-2, the V gene TRBV6-1; 9 bases are shared with TRBD1. From germline, CDR1 is MNHNS and CDR2 SASEGT. CDR3 length equals 15 residues. J gave up 6 bases and V 8 bases, and 10 bases lay outside the gene matches. The CDR3 coding sequence is TGTGCCAGCCGAATCGGACAGGGGTTTTCCGGGGAGCTGTTTTTT. It encodes CASRIGQGFSGELFF.

This chain joins TRBV6-5 and TRBJ2-7; 10 nucleotides agree with TRBD1. CDR1 MNHEY and CDR2 SVGAGI come from the germline V gene. J lost 5 bases, V lost 4 bases, and 8 bases had no gene match. The CDR3 covers 15 residues. CDR3 region: CASSSSGTGVNEQYF. The DNA for the CDR3 is TGTGCCAGCAGTTCCTCCGGGACAGGGGTAAACGAGCAGTACTTC.

The chain is built from TRBV5-1 and TRBJ2-6; D not resolved. The CDR3 is made up of 19 amino acids. V was cut by 1 base and J by 0 bases, with 17 bases left in between. Germline-derived CDR1 and CDR2 are SGHRS and YFSETQ. CDR3 nucleotides: TGCGCCAGCAGCTTGTCCCTCGTAGCCCCAGACTCTGGGGCCAACGTCCTGACTTTC. Protein sequence: CASSLSLVAPDSGANVLTF.

The chain joins TRBV20-1 to TRBJ2-3; TRBD1 might be the D (6 bases). The length of the CDR3 is 11 residues. Trimming left V 2 bases short and J 7 bases short, with 7 bases between. CDR1 is DFQATT and CDR2 is SNEGSKA in the germline V gene (reference sequence). CDR3 sequence: CSARQGNTQYF. The CDR3 DNA is TGCAGTGCTAGACAGGGGAATACGCAGTATTTT.

The V and J genes are TRBV4-2 and TRBJ1-6; D is undetermined. The V gene lost 0 bases and the J gene lost 8 bases, with 8 bases spanning the gap. The CDR3 has 14 residues. The germline V gene encodes CDR1 LGHNA and CDR2 YNFKEQ. The CDR3 here is CASSQDPRDSPLHF. DNA of the CDR3: TGTGCCAGCAGCCAAGATCCCCGAGATTCACCCCTCCACTTT.

This chain connects TRBV30 to TRBJ1-2; 8 bases are shared with TRBD1. The CDR3 sequence is 15 residues long. Germline lookup yields CDR1 GTSNPN and CDR2 SVGIG (reference sequence). The V segment lost 2 bases and the J segment 4 bases; nucleotides outside the gene matches: 9. The CDR3 DNA follows: TGTGCCTGGAGTCACAGGCGCGACAGGGGCTATGGCTACACCTTC. Its protein is CAWSHRRDRGYGYTF.

The chain couples TRBV11-3 to TRBJ2-7, with TRBD1 matching 7 bases. Losses at the gene ends were 8 bases for V and 2 bases for J; bases not matched to a gene: 9. Per germline, CDR1 SGHNT and CDR2 YENEEA. The CDR3 has 14 amino acids. This CDR3 reads CASGNRGSAYEQYF. In DNA form, the CDR3 reads TGTGCCAGCGGAAACAGGGGTTCGGCCTACGAGCAGTACTTC.

This chain joins TRBV4-2 and TRBJ2-3; TRBD2 agrees at 10 bases. The V segment lost 3 bases and the J segment 6 bases; nucleotides outside the gene matches: 12. The CDR3 is 17 residues long. CDR1 LGHNA and CDR2 YNFKEQ come from the germline V gene. The CDR3 nucleotides read TGTGCCAGCAGCCACTCCTTAAGCGGGGGGGCCGGTGATACGCAGTATTTT. Its protein is CASSHSLSGGAGDTQYF.